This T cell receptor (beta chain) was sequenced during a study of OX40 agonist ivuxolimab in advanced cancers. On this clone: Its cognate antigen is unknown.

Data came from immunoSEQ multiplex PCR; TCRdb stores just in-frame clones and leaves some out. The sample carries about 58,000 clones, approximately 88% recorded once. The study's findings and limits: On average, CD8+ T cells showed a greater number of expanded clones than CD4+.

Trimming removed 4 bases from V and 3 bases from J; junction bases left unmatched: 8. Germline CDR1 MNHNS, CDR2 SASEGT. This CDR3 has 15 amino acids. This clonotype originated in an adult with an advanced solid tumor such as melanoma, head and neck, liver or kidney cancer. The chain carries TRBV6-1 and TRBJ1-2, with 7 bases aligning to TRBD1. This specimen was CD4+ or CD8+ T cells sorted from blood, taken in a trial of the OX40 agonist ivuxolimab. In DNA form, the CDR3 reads TGTGCCAGCAGTGGAGGGACAGCCCGAGACTATGGCTACACCTTC. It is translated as CASSGGTARDYGYTF.